The sequence of this T cell receptor (beta chain) was determined in a study of cytomegalovirus exposure and HLA in healthy donors. Study conclusions and caveats: Later analysis reportedly placed an Asian-associated ancestry cluster below the roughly 690-donor mean in N-insertions.

The PCR made use of 60 Vbeta and 13 Jbeta primers. Assay: immunoSEQ multiplex PCR; the TCRdb copy retains only in-frame clones and omits some. The sample yields some 110,000 clones, roughly 80% seen once. In its sample, this clone was seen a few times. What it binds is unknown. Sequenced sample: PBMCs. This clonotype was sampled from a man aged 25 to 45 in good health and CMV-seronegative.

The CDR3 protein is CASSWQVEQYF. As DNA, the CDR3 is TGTGCCAGCAGCTGGCAGGTCGAGCAGTACTTC. The chain recombines TRBV11-2 with TRBJ2-7; D gene uncertain. CDR1 SGHAT and CDR2 FQNNGV come from the germline V gene. V dropped 4 bases and J dropped 6 bases, with 7 bases sitting between them. The CDR3 extends over 11 amino acids.